These 5 T cell receptor beta chains share one sample of origin, sequenced in a study of graft-versus-host responses after intestinal transplantation. Processed graft tissue released its intraepithelial and lamina propria lymphocytes. Using immunoSEQ multiplex PCR, the repertoire was profiled, and TCRdb retains in-frame clones only, with some absent. This sample yields some 15,000 clones, of which roughly 84% are seen a single time; roughly 3.8% belongs to the top ten. Material: ileum tissue, obtained approximately 590 days after intestinal transplantation. The origin of the receptors is a human patient who received an intestinal transplant, so some T cells may come from the graft donor.

This clone was recorded once. Germline is not matched at one junction end, which may reflect a read error. The chain uses TRBV19 and TRBJ1-2; D possibly corresponds to TRBD1 (5 bases). CDR1 and CDR2 from the germline V gene are LNHDA and SQIVND (reference sequence). The CDR3 has 10 amino acids. CDR3 sequence (DNA): TGTGCCAGTAGTATTGATGAGGGGAACTTC. Protein product: CASSIDEGNF.

Worth noting for this clone: Within the sample, other DNA sequences also encode this same CDR3. The CDR3 here is CASSRDRGRGVWTEAFF. CDR3 nucleotide sequence: TGCGCCAGCAGCAGAGACAGGGGTCGGGGGGTCTGGACTGAAGCTTTCTTT. The chain combines TRBV5-1 with TRBJ1-1, with TRBD1 identical over 8 bases. V lost 4 bases to trimming and J lost 5 bases; unmatched junction nucleotides: 16. CDR1 is SGHRS and CDR2 is YFSETQ in the germline V gene. This CDR3 is built from 17 residues.

The chain joins TRBV5-6 to TRBJ1-3; possibly TRBD1 for D (5 bases). The germline gives CDR1 SGHDT, CDR2 YYEEEE. Trimming removed 0 bases at V and 4 bases at J, with 11 bases between. There are 15 residues in the CDR3. Here the CDR3 DNA reads TGTGCCAGCAGCTTGGCGGGACCCCCCGGAAACACCATATATTTT. It encodes CASSLAGPPGNTIYF.

This sequence joins TRBV5-1 and TRBJ1-1; D unresolved. The germline V and J ends were trimmed by 4 bases and 8 bases, with 9 bases remaining between them. The germline V gene has CDR1 SGHRS and CDR2 YFSETQ. CDR3 length: 11 amino acids. CDR3 nucleotide sequence: TGCGCCAGCAGCAGTGCCAGGGAAGCTTTCTTT. It codes for CASSSAREAFF.

The chain uses TRBV6-6 and TRBJ2-1; 7 bases align to TRBD1. The V segment lost 11 bases and the J segment 9 bases; nucleotides outside the gene matches: 16. The CDR3 spans 14 residues. Per the germline V gene, CDR1 is MNHNY and CDR2 is SVGAGI (reference sequence). The CDR3 sequence is CAGTLEGADSEQFF. CDR3 DNA: TGTGCCGGCACCCTAGAGGGGGCGGACAGTGAGCAGTTCTTC.